This T cell receptor (beta chain) was identified in a study of blood T cell repertoires in COVID-19. About the research overall: T cells, B-cell-depleted T cells, or PBMCs provided the cDNA or gDNA that served as material.

Only in-frame clones appear in the TCRdb table, and some are missing; sequencing was by immunoSEQ multiplex PCR. The repertoire holds nearly 90,000 clones, with about 90% as singletons. The CDR3 loop spans 15 amino acids. In germline, CDR1 is KGHSH, CDR2 LQKENI. J lost 8 bases, V lost 0 bases, and 5 bases had no gene match. The material sequenced was peripheral blood. The chain is built from TRBV18 and TRBJ2-1, with 9 bases matching TRBD2. The sequence was collected from a man aged 80 or over with acute or convalescent COVID-19. CDR3 amino acids: CASSPPGLASDEQFF. The DNA for the CDR3 is TGTGCCAGCTCACCACCGGGACTAGCCAGCGATGAGCAGTTCTTC.